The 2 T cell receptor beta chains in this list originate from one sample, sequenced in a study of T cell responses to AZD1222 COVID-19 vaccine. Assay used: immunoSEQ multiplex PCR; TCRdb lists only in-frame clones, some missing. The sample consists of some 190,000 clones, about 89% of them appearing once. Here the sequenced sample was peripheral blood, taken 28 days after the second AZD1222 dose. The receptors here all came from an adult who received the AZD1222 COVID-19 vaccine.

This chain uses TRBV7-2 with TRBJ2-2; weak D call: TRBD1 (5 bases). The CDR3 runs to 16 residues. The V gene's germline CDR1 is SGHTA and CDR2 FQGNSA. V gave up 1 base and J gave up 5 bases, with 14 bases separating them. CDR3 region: CASSLGIATGTGELFF. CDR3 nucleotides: TGTGCCAGCAGCTTAGGGATAGCAACAGGAACCGGGGAGCTGTTTTTT.

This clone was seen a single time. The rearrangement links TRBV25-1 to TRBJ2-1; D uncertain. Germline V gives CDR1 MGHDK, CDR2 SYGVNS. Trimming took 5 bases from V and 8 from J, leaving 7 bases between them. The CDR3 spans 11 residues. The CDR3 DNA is TGTGCCAGCAGTAAGGTCTATGAGCAGTTCTTC. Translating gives CASSKVYEQFF.